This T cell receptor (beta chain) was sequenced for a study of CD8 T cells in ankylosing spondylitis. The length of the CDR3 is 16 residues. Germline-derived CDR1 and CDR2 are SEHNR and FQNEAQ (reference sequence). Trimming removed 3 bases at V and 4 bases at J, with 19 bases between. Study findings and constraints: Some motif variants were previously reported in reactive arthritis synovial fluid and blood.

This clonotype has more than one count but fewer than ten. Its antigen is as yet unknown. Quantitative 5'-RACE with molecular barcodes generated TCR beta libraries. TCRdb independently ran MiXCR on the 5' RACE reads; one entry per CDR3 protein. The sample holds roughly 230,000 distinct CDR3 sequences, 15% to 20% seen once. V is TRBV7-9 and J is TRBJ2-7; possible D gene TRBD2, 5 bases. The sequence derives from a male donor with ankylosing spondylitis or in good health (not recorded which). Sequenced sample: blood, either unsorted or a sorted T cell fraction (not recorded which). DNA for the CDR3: TGTGCCAGCAGCTTGGACGTCGGGGTTTGGTCGTACGAGCAGTACTTC. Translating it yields CASSLDVGVWSYEQYF.